This T cell receptor (beta chain) was captured in a study of T cell clonality in common variable immunodeficiency. Whole-study findings and limits: CVID subjects had higher TCRbeta clonality than healthy controls, most marked in about a third. T cell subpopulation sequencing would be needed to explain CVID clonality.

The V and J ends lost 6 bases and 7 bases respectively, with 10 bases between them. CDR3 length equals 13 residues. CDR1 and CDR2 from the germline V gene are MNHEY and SVGEGT. Equal genomic DNA amounts from CVID and control samples were sequenced. The assay was immunoSEQ multiplex PCR, and TCRdb's table has in-frame clones only and misses some. The specimen has 35,000 to 50,000 clones, none found just once. This clone was observed at least ten times. The antigen remains undetermined. The CDR3 extends 3 residues past the end of the read, so its final part is completed from the germline J gene. Material for sequencing was peripheral blood mononuclear cells. The clonotype was recovered from a person aged 18 to 75 in good health. The chain is built from TRBV6-2 or TRBV6-3 and TRBJ1-6; D gene unclear. The CDR3 bases that were read are TGTGCCAGCAGGGAGGTAGGGAATTCACCC. As protein: CASREVGNSP. The whole CDR3 protein reads CASREVGNSPLHF.